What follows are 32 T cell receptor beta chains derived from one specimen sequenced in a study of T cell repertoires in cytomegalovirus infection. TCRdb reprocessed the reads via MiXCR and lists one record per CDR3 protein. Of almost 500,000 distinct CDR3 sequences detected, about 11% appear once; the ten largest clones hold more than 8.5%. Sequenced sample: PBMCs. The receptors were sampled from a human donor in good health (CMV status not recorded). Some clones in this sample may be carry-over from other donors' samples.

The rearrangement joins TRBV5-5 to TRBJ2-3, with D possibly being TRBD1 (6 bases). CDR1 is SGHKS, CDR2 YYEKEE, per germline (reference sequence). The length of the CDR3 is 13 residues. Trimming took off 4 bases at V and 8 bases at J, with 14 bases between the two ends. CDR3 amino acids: CASSPGHSATQYF. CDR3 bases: TGTGCCAGCAGCCCGGGACATTCGGCTACGCAGTATTTT.

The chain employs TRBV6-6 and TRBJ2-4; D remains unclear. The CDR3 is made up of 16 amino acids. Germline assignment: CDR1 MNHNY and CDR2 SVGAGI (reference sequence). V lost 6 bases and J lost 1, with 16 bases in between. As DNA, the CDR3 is TGTGCCAGCAGCCCCTTTGGAGTAGGGGCCAAAAACATTCAGTACTTC. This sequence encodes CASSPFGVGAKNIQYF.

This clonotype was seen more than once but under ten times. CDR3 protein: CASRTGGRAPYNEQFF. The CDR3 DNA is TGTGCCAGTAGAACAGGGGGTCGGGCTCCCTACAATGAGCAGTTCTTC. The V gene is TRBV19, the J gene TRBJ2-1, with 8 bases identical to TRBD1. V shed 6 bases, J shed 2 bases, and the junction held 9 bases outside the gene matches. CDR3 length: 16 amino acids. Germline V gene data show CDR1 as LNHDA and CDR2 as SQIVND (reference sequence).

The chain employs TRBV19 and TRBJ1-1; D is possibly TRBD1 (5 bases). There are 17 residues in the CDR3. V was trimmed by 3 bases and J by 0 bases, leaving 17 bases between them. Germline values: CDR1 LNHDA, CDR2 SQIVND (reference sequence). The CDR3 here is CASSIGFLGDMNTEAFF. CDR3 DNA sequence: TGTGCCAGTAGTATTGGGTTTTTGGGGGATATGAACACTGAAGCTTTCTTT.

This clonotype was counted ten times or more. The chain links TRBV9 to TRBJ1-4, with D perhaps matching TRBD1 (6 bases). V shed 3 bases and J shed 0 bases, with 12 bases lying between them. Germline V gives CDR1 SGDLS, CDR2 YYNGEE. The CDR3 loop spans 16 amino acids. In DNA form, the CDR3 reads TGTGCCAGCAGCGCCAACAGGGTTGCAACTAATGAAAAACTGTTTTTT. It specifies CASSANRVATNEKLFF.

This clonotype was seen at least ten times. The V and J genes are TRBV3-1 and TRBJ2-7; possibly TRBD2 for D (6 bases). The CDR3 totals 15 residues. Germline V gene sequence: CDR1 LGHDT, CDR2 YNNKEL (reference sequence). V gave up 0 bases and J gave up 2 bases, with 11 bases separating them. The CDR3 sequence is CASSQEEGFTYEQYF. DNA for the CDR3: TGTGCCAGCAGCCAAGAGGAGGGATTTACCTACGAGCAGTACTTC.

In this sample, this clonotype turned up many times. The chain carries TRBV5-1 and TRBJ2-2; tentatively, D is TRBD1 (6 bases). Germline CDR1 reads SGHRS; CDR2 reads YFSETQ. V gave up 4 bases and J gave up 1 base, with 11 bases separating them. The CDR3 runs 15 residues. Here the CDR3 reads CASSQTTGNTGELFF. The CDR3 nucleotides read TGCGCCAGCAGCCAAACGACAGGGAACACCGGGGAGCTGTTTTTT. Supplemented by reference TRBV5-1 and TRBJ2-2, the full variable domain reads KAGVTQTPRYLIKTRGQQVTLSCSPISGHRSVSWYQQTPGQGLQFLFEYFSETQRNKGNFPGRFSGRQFSNSRSEMNVSTLELGDSALYLCASSQTTGNTGELFFGEGSRLTVL.

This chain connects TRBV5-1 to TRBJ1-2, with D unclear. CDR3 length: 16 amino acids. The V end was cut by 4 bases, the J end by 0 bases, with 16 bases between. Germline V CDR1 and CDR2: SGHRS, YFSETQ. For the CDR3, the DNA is TGCGCCAGCAGCACCCGGAGCGGCAGTACTAACTATGGCTACACCTTC. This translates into CASSTRSGSTNYGYTF.

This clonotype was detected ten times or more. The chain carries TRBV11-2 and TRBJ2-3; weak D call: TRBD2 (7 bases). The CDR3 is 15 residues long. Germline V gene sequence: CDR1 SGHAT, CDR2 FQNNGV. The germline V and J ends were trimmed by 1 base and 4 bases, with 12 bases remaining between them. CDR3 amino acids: CASSLAGGWADTQYF. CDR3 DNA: TGTGCCAGCAGCTTAGCGGGGGGCTGGGCAGATACGCAGTATTTT. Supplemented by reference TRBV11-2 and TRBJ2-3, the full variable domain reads EAGVAQSPRYKIIEKRQSVAFWCNPISGHATLYWYQQILGQGPKLLIQFQNNGVVDDSQLPKDRFSAERLKGVDSTLKIQPAKLEDSAVYLCASSLAGGWADTQYFGPGTRLTVL.

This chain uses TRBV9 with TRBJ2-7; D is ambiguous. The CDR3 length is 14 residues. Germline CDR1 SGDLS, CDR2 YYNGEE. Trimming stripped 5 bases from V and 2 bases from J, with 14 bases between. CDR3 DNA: TGTGCCAGCAGTCCCACCCCAAAACCCTACGAGCAGTACTTC. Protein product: CASSPTPKPYEQYF.

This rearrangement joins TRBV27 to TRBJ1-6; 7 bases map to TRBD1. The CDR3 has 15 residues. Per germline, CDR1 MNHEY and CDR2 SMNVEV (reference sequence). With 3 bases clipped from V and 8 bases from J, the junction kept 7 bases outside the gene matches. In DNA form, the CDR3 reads TGTGCCAGCAGTTTGGAACAGGGGAATTATTCACCCCTCCACTTT. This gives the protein CASSLEQGNYSPLHF.

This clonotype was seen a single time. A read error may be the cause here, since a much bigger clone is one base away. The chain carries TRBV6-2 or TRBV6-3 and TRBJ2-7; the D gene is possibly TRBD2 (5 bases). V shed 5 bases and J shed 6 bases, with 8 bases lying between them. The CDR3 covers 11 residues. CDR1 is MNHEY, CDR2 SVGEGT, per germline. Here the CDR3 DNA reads TGTGCCAGCAGTCGGCGGGTCGAGCAGTACTTC. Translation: CASSRRVEQYF.

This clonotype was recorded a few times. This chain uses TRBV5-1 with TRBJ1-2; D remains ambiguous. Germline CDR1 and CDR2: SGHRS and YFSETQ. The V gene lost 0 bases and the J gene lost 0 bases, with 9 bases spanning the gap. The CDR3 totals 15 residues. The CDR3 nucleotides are TGCGCCAGCAGCTTGGTATCCGGGGCTAACTATGGCTACACCTTC. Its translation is CASSLVSGANYGYTF.

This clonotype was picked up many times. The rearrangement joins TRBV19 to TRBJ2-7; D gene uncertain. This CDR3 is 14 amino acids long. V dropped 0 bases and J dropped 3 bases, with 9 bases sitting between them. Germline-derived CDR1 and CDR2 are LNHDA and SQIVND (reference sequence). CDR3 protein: CASSIDRGFYEQYF. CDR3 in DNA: TGTGCCAGTAGTATAGATCGAGGTTTCTACGAGCAGTACTTC.

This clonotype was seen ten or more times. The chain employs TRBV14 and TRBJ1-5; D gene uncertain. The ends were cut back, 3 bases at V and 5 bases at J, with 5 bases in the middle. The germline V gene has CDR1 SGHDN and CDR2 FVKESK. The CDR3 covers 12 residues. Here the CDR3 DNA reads TGTGCCAGCAGCCAGGGCTATCAGCCCCAGCATTTT. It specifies CASSQGYQPQHF.

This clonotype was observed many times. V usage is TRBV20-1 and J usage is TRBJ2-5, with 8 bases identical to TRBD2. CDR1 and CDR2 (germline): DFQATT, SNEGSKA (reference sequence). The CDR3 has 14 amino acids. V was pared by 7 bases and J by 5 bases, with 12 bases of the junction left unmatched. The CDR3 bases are TGCAGTGTTCGGCCGGACGGGAGGGGGGAGACCCAGTACTTC. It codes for CSVRPDGRGETQYF.

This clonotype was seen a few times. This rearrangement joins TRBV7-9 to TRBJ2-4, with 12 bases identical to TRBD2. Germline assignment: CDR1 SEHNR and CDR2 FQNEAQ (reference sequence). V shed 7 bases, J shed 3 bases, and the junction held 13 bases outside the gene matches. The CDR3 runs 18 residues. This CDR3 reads CASTDPRLAGDDKNIQYF. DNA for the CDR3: TGTGCCAGCACCGATCCTAGACTAGCGGGAGACGACAAAAACATTCAGTACTTC.

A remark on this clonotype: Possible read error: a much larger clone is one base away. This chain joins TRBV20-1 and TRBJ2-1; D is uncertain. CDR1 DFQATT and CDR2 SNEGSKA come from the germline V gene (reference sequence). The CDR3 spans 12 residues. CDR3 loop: CSVVGIYNGQFF. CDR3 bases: TGCAGTGTAGTGGGAATCTACAATGGGCAGTTCTTC.

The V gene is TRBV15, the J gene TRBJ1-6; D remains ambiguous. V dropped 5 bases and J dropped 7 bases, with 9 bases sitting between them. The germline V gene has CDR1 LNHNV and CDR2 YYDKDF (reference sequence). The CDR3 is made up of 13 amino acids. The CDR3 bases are TGTGCCACCAGCCTTCGACGGAATTCACCCCTCCACTTT. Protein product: CATSLRRNSPLHF.

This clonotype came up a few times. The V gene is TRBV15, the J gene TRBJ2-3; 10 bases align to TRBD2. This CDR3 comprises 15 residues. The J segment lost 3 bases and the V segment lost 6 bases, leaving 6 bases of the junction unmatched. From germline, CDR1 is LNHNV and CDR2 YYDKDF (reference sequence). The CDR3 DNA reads TGTGCCACCAGAAAGGGACTAGCGATTACAGATACGCAGTATTTT. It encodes CATRKGLAITDTQYF.

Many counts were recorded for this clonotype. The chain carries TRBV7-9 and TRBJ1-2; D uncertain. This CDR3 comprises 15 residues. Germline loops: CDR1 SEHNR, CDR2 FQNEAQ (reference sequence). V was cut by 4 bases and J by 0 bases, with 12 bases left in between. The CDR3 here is CASSSVPRTNYGYTF. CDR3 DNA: TGTGCCAGCAGCTCGGTCCCCCGGACTAACTATGGCTACACCTTC.

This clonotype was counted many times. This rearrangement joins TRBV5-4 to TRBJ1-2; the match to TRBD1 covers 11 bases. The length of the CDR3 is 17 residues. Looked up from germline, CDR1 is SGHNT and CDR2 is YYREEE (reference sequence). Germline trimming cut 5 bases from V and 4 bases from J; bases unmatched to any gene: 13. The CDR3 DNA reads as TGTGCCAGCAGGCCCGGGACAGGGGGGACCTGGGGCTATGGCTACACCTTC. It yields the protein CASRPGTGGTWGYGYTF.

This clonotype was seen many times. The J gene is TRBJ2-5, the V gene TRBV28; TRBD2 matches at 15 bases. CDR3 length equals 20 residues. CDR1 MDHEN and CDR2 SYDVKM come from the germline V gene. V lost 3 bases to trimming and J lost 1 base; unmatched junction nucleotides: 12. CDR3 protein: CASSFYPPGLAGGLQETQYF. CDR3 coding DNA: TGTGCCAGCAGTTTTTACCCGCCGGGACTAGCGGGAGGACTCCAAGAGACCCAGTACTTC.

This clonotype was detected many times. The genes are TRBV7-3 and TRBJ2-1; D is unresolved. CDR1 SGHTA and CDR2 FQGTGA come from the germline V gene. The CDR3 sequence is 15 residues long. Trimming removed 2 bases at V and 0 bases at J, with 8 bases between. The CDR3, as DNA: TGTGCCAGCAGCTTAGTAGAGAGCTCCTACAATGAGCAGTTCTTC. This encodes CASSLVESSYNEQFF.

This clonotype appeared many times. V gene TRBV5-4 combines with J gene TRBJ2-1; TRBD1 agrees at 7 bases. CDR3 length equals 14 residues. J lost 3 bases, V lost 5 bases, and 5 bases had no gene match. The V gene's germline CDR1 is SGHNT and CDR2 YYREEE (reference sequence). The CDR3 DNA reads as TGTGCCAGCAGATCAGGGGGATTCTACAATGAGCAGTTCTTC. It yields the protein CASRSGGFYNEQFF.

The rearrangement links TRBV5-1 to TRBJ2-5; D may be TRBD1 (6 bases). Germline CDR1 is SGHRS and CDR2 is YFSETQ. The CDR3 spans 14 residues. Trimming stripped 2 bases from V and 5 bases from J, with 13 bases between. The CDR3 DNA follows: TGCGCCAGCAGCTTACCCAGGGGCGGTGAGACCCAGTACTTC. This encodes CASSLPRGGETQYF.

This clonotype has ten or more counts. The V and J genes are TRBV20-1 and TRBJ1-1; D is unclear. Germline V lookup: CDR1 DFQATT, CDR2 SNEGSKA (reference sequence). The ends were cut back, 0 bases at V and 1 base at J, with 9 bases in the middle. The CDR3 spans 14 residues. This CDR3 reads CSARESPRNTEAFF. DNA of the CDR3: TGCAGTGCTAGAGAATCGCCGAGGAACACTGAAGCTTTCTTT.

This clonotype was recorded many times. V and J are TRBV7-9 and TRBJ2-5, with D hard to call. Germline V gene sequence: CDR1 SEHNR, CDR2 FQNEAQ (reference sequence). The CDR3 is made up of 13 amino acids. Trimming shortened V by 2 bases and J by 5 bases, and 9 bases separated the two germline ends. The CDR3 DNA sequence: TGTGCCAGCAGCTTAAACCTCGAGGAGACCCAGTACTTC. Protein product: CASSLNLEETQYF.

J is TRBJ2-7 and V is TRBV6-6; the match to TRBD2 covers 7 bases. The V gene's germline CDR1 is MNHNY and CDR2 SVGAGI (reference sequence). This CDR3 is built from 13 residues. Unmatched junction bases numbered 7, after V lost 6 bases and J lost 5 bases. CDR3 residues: CASSPGRGHEQYF. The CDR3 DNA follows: TGTGCCAGCAGCCCGGGGAGGGGTCACGAGCAGTACTTC.

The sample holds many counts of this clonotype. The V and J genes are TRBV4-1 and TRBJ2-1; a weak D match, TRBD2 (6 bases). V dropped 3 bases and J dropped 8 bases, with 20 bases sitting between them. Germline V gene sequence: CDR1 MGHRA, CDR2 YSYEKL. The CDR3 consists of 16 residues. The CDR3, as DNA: TGCGCCAGCAGCCACGCCGGCAGGGATCGGGACTATGAGCAGTTCTTC. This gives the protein CASSHAGRDRDYEQFF.

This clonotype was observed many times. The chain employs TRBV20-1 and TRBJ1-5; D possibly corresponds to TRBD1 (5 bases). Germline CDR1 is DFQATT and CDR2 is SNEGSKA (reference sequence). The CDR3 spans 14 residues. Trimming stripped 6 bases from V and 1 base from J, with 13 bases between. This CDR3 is CSAPRQGSNQPQHF. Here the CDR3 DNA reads TGCAGTGCGCCGCGGCAGGGCAGCAATCAGCCCCAGCATTTT.

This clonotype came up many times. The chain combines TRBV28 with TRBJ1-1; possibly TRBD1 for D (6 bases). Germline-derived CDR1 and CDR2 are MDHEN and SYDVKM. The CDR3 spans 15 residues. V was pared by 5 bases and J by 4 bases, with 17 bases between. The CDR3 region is CASSPPTGIPTEAFF. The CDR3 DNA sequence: TGTGCCAGCAGTCCGCCCACAGGGATCCCCACTGAAGCTTTCTTT.